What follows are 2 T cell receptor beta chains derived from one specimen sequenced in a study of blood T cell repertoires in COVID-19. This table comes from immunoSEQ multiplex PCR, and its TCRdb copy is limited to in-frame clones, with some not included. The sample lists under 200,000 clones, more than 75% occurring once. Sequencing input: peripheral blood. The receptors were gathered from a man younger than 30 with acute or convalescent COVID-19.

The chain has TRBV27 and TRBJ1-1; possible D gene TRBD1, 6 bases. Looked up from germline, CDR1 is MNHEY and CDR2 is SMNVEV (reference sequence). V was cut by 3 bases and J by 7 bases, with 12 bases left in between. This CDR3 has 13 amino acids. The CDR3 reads CASSFQGPIEAFF. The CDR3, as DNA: TGTGCCAGCAGTTTTCAGGGGCCGATTGAAGCTTTCTTT.

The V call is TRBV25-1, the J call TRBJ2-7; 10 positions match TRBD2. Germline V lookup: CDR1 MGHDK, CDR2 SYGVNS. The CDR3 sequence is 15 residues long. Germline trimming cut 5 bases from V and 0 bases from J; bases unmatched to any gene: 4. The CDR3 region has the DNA TGTGCCAGCAGTCTCGCTAGCGGGAGCTCCTACGAGCAGTACTTC. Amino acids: CASSLASGSSYEQYF.